The next 8 T cell receptor beta chains were all read from a single sample in a study of post-analysis software for immune sequencing data (dated by TCRdb to between 2015 and 2017). The protocol used for the library was PCR. Instrument used: Illumina HiSeq 2500. To reduce PCR and sequencing biases, unique molecular identifiers were incorporated into the TCR beta cDNA libraries. TCRdb applied fastp at Q25 and MiXCR to the public reads, then kept only in-frame beta chains. Entries that share a CDR3 protein sequence are merged under the most common genes and DNA. In all, the sample holds fewer than 850,000 distinct CDR3 sequences, and approximately 44% of those were seen once. 4.9% of the sample comes from the top ten. Antigens for these TCRs are unknown. The full study reports these points: Patients showed significantly higher frequencies than controls for five TRBV segments, among them TRBV5-6, TRBV5-1 and TRBV20-1.

Sample: blood. These receptors all come from a girl aged 10-17 years with multiple sclerosis.

CDR3: CASSFGVIGANVLTF. The CDR3 coding sequence is TGTGCCAGCAGCTTCGGGGTTATTGGGGCCAACGTCCTGACTTTC. The chain recombines TRBV11-2 with TRBJ2-6; D perhaps matches TRBD2 (5 bases). CDR3 size: 15 residues. Trimming left V 3 bases short and J 3 bases short, with 9 bases between. Looked up from germline, CDR1 is SGHAT and CDR2 is FQNNGV.

This chain joins TRBV28 and TRBJ2-5; either TRBD1 or TRBD2 may fit D (5 bases each). The J call may be mistaken, given a closer DNA end match to TRBJ2-7. The CDR3 is 14 amino acids. Germline-derived CDR1 and CDR2 are MDHEN and SYDVKM. CDR3 sequence reads: CASSDRDGNYEQYF. The CDR3 coding sequence is TGTGCCAGCAGTGACCGGGACGGCAACTACGAGCAGTACTTC.

This clonotype was seen repeatedly, ten times or more. The junction differs from germline at one of its ends, possibly a read error. This chain uses TRBV12-3 or TRBV12-4 with TRBJ2-5; 7 bases are shared with TRBD1. The CDR3 covers 13 residues. The CDR3 sequence: CASSLGTEETQYF. Here the CDR3 DNA reads TGTGCTAGCAGCTTAGGGACAGAAGAGACCCAGTACTTC.

A single count supports this clonotype. The rearrangement uses TRBV12-3 or TRBV12-4 and TRBJ2-1; 7 bases match TRBD1. V trimming: 5 bases; J trimming: 3 bases; junction bases outside the gene matches: 4. CDR3 length: 14 amino acids. In DNA form, the CDR3 reads TGTGCCAGCAGTCGGACAGGACGCTACAATGAGCAGTTCTTC. The encoded protein is CASSRTGRYNEQFF.

The J gene is TRBJ1-1, the V gene TRBV11-2; D remains ambiguous. The germline V gene has CDR1 SGHAT and CDR2 FQNNGV. This CDR3 is built from 10 residues. V lost 5 bases and J lost 10, with 8 bases in between. The CDR3 spells CASSNNIAFF. CDR3 nucleotide sequence: TGTGCCAGCAGCAACAATATAGCTTTCTTT.

The rearrangement joins TRBV7-9 to TRBJ2-1; TRBD2 might be the D (6 bases). Trimming removed 5 bases at V and 13 bases at J, with 15 bases between. The CDR3 has 12 residues. CDR1 and CDR2 from the germline V gene are SEHNR and FQNEAQ (reference sequence). The DNA for the CDR3 is TGTGCCAGCAGCCTAGAAGGGACTTTCCAGTTCTTC. It is translated as CASSLEGTFQFF.

The gene calls are TRBV10-3 and TRBJ2-7; 7 nucleotides align to TRBD2. Germline CDR1 ENHRY, CDR2 SYGVKD. The V and J ends lost 2 bases and 7 bases, in that order; junction bases with no gene match: 14. This CDR3 contains 16 residues. The CDR3 region is CAISESGPPGGNEQYF. The CDR3 region has the DNA TGTGCCATCAGTGAGAGTGGTCCTCCGGGAGGCAATGAGCAGTACTTC.

This chain links TRBV6-5 with TRBJ2-1, with TRBD1 identical over 10 bases. V dropped 0 bases and J dropped 5; count of bases not matched to a gene: 19. CDR1 and CDR2 from the germline V gene are MNHEY and SVGAGI. This CDR3 comprises 21 residues. The CDR3 sequence: CASSYSSDPGQGTPIDNEQFF. CDR3 DNA sequence: TGTGCCAGCAGTTACTCCTCTGATCCGGGACAGGGGACCCCAATCGACAATGAGCAGTTCTTC.